One sample yielded the 9 T cell receptor beta chains listed below, sequenced in a study of radiation and T cells in renal cell carcinoma. TCRdb keeps only in-frame clones here, not all; method: immunoSEQ multiplex PCR. The repertoire holds tens of thousands of clones, with 80% as singletons. Time point in this sample: blood 2 weeks post-SBRT. Specified treatment: 15 Gy SBRT to primary tumor, nephrectomy 4 weeks later. This specimen consisted of blood, obtained from a patient whose treatment included radiotherapy and nephrectomy. These receptors originate from an older woman with renal cell carcinoma.

This clone was recorded at least ten times. The chain has TRBV6-5 and TRBJ1-1; D gene uncertain. With 0 bases removed from V and 1 base from J, the gap between germline ends came to 9 bases. Germline V gene sequence: CDR1 MNHEY, CDR2 SVGAGI. The CDR3 runs 15 residues. The chain's CDR3 is CASSYSTRRNTEAFF. As DNA, the CDR3 is TGTGCCAGCAGTTACTCGACCAGGCGGAACACTGAAGCTTTCTTT.

The CDR3 spells CASSLSGGHSYEQYF. CDR3 coding DNA: TGCGCCAGCAGCTTGTCCGGGGGGCACTCCTACGAGCAGTACTTC. The V and J genes are TRBV5-1 and TRBJ2-7, with D possibly TRBD2 on 7 matching bases. CDR3 length: 15 residues. The germline gives CDR1 SGHRS, CDR2 YFSETQ. The V end lost 1 base, the J end lost 0 bases, and 11 bases lay between the germline ends. Full variable domain (remainder filled in from reference TRBV5-1 and TRBJ2-7): KAGVTQTPRYLIKTRGQQVTLSCSPISGHRSVSWYQQTPGQGLQFLFEYFSETQRNKGNFPGRFSGRQFSNSRSEMNVSTLELGDSALYLCASSLSGGHSYEQYFGPGTRLTVT.

This clone was seen ten or more times. The CDR3 region has the DNA TGTGCCAGCAGCTTTATTAGCGGAACAGATACGCAGTATTTT. This encodes CASSFISGTDTQYF. The genes are TRBV5-5 and TRBJ2-3; maybe TRBD2 (6 bases). CDR1 is SGHKS, CDR2 YYEKEE, per germline (reference sequence). Trimming left V 2 bases short and J 3 bases short, with 10 bases between. The CDR3 sequence is 14 residues long.

The chain employs TRBV9 and TRBJ2-3; the D is unclear. The germline V and J ends were trimmed by 0 bases and 6 bases, with 2 bases remaining between them. Germline loops: CDR1 SGDLS, CDR2 YYNGEE. This CDR3 is 11 amino acids long. The CDR3 loop is CASSVGDTQYF. The DNA for the CDR3 is TGTGCCAGCAGCGTAGGTGATACGCAGTATTTT. The full variable domain, with the rest looked up from reference TRBV9 and TRBJ2-3, is DSGVTQTPKHLITATGQRVTLRCSPRSGDLSVYWYQQSLDQGLQFLIQYYNGEERAKGNILERFSAQQFPDLHSELNLSSLELGDSALYFCASSVGDTQYFGPGTRLTVL.

The rearrangement joins TRBV23-1 to TRBJ2-7; either TRBD1 or TRBD2 may fit D (5 bases each). TRBV23-1 is designated an ORF whose function remains uncertain. This CDR3 contains 17 residues. The V and J ends lost 0 bases and 0 bases respectively, with 15 bases between them. The CDR3 region is CASSQSHDLGPSYEQYF. The CDR3 region has the DNA TGCGCCAGCAGTCAATCCCACGACTTGGGACCCTCCTACGAGCAGTACTTC.

There are a few counts of this clone. J is TRBJ2-4 and V is TRBV5-4; 10 bases agree with TRBD1. Trimming removed 4 bases from V and 8 bases from J; junction bases left unmatched: 9. Germline loops: CDR1 SGHNT, CDR2 YYREEE (reference sequence). The CDR3 is made up of 15 amino acids. The CDR3 here is CASSAGQGGVDIQYF. The CDR3 DNA follows: TGTGCCAGCAGCGCTGGACAGGGGGGAGTAGACATTCAGTACTTC.

The V gene is TRBV6-5, the J gene TRBJ1-4, with D unclear. The V end was cut by 6 bases, the J end by 0 bases, with 8 bases between. The CDR3 is made up of 14 amino acids. The V gene's germline CDR1 is MNHEY and CDR2 SVGAGI. The chain's CDR3 is CASSRFSTNEKLFF. The CDR3 coding sequence is TGTGCCAGCAGCAGGTTTTCAACTAATGAAAAACTGTTTTTT.

In its sample, this clone was seen a few times. V is TRBV15 and J is TRBJ2-7; D is possibly TRBD2 (5 bases). There are 14 residues in the CDR3. The V gene lost 0 bases and the J gene lost 6 bases, with 12 bases spanning the gap. Per the germline V gene, CDR1 is LNHNV and CDR2 is YYDKDF (reference sequence). The CDR3, as DNA: TGTGCCACCAGCAGAGACCAGAAAAGCGGCGAGCAGTACTTC. Amino acid sequence: CATSRDQKSGEQYF.

The chain links TRBV4-2 to TRBJ1-2; possibly TRBD1 for D (6 bases). Trimming took off 0 bases at V and 7 bases at J, with 18 bases between the two ends. CDR3 length: 16 residues. Germline CDR1 reads LGHNA; CDR2 reads YNFKEQ. In DNA form, the CDR3 reads TGTGCCAGCAGCCAAGATCTTACAGGGAAGTCCTTTGGCTACACCTTC. Amino acid sequence: CASSQDLTGKSFGYTF.